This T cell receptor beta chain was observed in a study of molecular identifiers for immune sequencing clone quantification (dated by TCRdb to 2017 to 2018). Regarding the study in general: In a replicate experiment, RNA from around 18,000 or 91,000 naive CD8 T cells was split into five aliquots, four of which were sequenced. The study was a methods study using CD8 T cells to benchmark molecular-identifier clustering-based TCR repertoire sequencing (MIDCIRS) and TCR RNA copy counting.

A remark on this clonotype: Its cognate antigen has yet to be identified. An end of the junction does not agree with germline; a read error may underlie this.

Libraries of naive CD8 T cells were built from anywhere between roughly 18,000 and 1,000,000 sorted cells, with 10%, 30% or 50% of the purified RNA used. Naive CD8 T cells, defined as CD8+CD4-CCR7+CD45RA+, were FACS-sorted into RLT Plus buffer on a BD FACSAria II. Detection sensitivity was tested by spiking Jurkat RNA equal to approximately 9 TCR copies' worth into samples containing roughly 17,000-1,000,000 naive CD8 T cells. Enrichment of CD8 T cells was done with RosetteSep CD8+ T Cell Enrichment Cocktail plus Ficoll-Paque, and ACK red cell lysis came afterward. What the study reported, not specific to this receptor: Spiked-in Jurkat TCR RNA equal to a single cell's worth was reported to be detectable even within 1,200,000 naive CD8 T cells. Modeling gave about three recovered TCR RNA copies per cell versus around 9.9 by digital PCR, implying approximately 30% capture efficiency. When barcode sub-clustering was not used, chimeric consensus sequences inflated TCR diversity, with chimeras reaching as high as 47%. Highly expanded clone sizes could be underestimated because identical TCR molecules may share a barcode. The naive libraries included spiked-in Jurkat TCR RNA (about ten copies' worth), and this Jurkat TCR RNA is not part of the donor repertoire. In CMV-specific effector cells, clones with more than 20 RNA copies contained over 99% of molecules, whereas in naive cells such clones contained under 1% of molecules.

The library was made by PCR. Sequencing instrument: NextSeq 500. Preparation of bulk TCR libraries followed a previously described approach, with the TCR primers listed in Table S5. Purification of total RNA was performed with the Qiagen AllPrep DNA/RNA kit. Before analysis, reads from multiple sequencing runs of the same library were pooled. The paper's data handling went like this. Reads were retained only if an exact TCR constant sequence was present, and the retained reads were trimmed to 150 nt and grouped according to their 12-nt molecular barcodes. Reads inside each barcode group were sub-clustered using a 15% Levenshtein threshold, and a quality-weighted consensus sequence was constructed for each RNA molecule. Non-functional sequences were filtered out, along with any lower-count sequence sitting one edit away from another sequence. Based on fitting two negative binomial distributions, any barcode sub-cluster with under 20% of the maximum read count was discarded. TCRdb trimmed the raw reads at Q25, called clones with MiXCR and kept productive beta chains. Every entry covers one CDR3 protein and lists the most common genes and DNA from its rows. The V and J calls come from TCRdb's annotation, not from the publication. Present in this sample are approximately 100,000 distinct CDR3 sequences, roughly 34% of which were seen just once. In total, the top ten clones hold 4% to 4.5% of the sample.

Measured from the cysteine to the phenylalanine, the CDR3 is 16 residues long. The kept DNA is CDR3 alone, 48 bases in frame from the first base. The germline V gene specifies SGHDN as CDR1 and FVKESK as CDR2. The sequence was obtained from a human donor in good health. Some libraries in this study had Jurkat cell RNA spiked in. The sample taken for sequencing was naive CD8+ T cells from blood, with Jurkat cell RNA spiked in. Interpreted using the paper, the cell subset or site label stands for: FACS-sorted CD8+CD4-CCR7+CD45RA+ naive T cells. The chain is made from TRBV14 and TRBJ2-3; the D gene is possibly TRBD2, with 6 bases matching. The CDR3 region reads CASSQAGDLPTDTQCF. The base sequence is TGTGCCAGCAGCCAAGCCGGGGACTTACCCACAGATACGCAGTGTTTT.